This is a list of T cell receptor beta chains from one sample in a study of regulatory T cells in long-lasting Graves disease. One entry per CDR3 protein results from TCRdb running MiXCR on the multiplex PCR reads. This table holds fewer than 350,000 distinct CDR3 sequences, about a sixth found once. This specimen was peripheral blood mononuclear cells (PBMCs), taken at new diagnosis, from a patient treated with antithyroid drugs. Receptor source: a female donor with Graves disease. Each CDR3 is given with its conserved first and last residue. The D gene is left open where the match is weak. The size field is filled for only some rows; it gives once, few, many or a size class.

J | V | D | size | CDR3 | DNA
TRBJ1-5 | TRBV28 | TRBD1 | many | CASSSDRGPYQPQHF | TGTGCCAGCAGTTCCGACAGGGGACCCTATCAGCCCCAGCATTTT
TRBJ2-1 | TRBV6-5 | TRBD2 | many | CASSYSYRLAGVTKQFF | TGTGCCAGCAGTTACTCTTATAGACTAGCGGGAGTTACTAAGCAGTTCTTC
TRBJ2-5 | TRBV30 | TRBD2 | many | CAWGELAGLRETQYF | TGTGCCTGGGGGGAGCTAGCGGGACTCAGGGAGACCCAGTACTTC
TRBJ1-2 | TRBV3-1 | . | many | CASSHEGADYGYTF | TGTGCCAGCAGCCATGAAGGGGCCGACTATGGCTACACCTTC
TRBJ2-2 | TRBV5-1 | TRBD1 | . | CASSPGQGVTGELFF | TGCGCCAGCAGCCCAGGACAGGGGGTCACCGGGGAGCTGTTTTTT
TRBJ2-1 | TRBV7-3 | . | . | CASSLEADSSYNEQFF | TGTGCCAGCAGCTTAGAAGCGGATAGCTCCTACAATGAGCAGTTCTTC
TRBJ2-2 | TRBV30 | . | many | CAWRNGLTGELFF | TGTGCCTGGAGAAACGGACTGACCGGGGAGCTGTTTTTT
TRBJ2-2 | TRBV7-8 | . | many | CASSLVVSQARRGTGELFF | TGTGCCAGCAGCTTAGTTGTTTCCCAGGCCCGTCGGGGGACCGGGGAGCTGTTTTTT
TRBJ2-2 | TRBV20-1 | TRBD2 | many | CSARDGASGSISGELFF | TGCAGTGCTAGAGATGGGGCTAGCGGGAGTATATCCGGGGAGCTGTTTTTT
TRBJ2-1 | TRBV11-3 | TRBD1 | few | CASSLEADRAIYEQFF | TGTGCCAGCAGCTTAGAGGCGGACAGGGCCATTTATGAGCAGTTCTTC
TRBJ1-2 | TRBV10-2 | . | . | CASSDHNSPANYGYTF | TGCGCCAGCAGTGACCATAACAGTCCGGCTAACTATGGCTACACCTTC
TRBJ1-5 | TRBV9 | . | . | CASRSPGGYSNQPQHF | TGTGCCAGCAGGTCCCCGGGGGGATATAGCAATCAGCCCCAGCATTTT